The following is a T cell receptor (beta chain) sequence with its context. The antigen remains undetermined. Other nucleotide sequences in the sample specify the same CDR3. The source of the sample is a study of T cell responses to AZD1222 COVID-19 vaccine. General study findings and limits: Most donors were white British and more were female, and clonal diversity was possibly underestimated. Regions left unmutated in variants are reportedly the target of nearly half of spike-specific TCRs.

Timing groups of about 4 and about 12 weeks for second doses were pooled. TCRdb's table, derived via immunoSEQ multiplex PCR, lists solely in-frame clones and lacks some. The table has about 100,000 clones, around 93% seen once; the top ten hold approximately 8.9%. Germline lookup yields CDR1 SNHLY and CDR2 FYNNEI. Deletions cut 4 bases from V and 4 bases from J, with 2 bases between. The CDR3 loop spans 10 amino acids. The receptor comes from an adult who received the AZD1222 COVID-19 vaccine. V is TRBV2 and J is TRBJ2-7; the D is unclear. Sequenced material: peripheral blood, taken 28 days after the second AZD1222 dose. CDR3 protein: CASSVYEQYF. Written as DNA, the CDR3 is TGTGCCAGCAGTGTTTACGAGCAGTACTTC.